This T cell receptor (beta chain) came from a study of blood T cell repertoires in COVID-19. Study summary: From T cells, B-cell-depleted T cells, or PBMCs came the material, which was cDNA or gDNA.

Study processing details: The authors estimated nucleated cell counts from reference gene primer amplification. This table comes from immunoSEQ multiplex PCR, and its TCRdb copy is limited to in-frame clones, with some not included. The D gene and trimming were derived from the DNA, and the V and J assignments and clone size from that table. The table lists fewer than 150,000 clones, 88% of them singletons. The germline V gene has CDR1 SGHNT and CDR2 YYREEE (reference sequence). The CDR3 loop spans 17 amino acids. V shed 3 bases and J 2 bases; nucleotides not matched to a gene: 13. The chain links TRBV5-4 to TRBJ2-5; TRBD2 matches at 7 bases. Input material: peripheral blood. This receptor was obtained from a woman in her seventies who had recovered from COVID-19. The CDR3 nucleotides are TGTGCCAGCAGCTCAAAATCCCTGGGGAGGGGACAAGAGACCCAGTACTTC. Protein sequence: CASSSKSLGRGQETQYF.